The clone carrying this T cell receptor beta chain has a count of ten or more. This sample is drawn from a study of tumor-infiltrating lymphocytes in oesophageal squamous cell carcinoma. Each CDR3 protein gets one entry after TCRdb re-called the PCR reads with MiXCR. The sample lists over 15,000 distinct CDR3 sequences, roughly 53% occurring once. The CDR3 length is 14 residues. V was pared by 4 bases and J by 2 bases, with 12 bases between. Germline CDR1 MNHNS, CDR2 SASEGT. This sequence was found in a male donor with esophageal squamous cell carcinoma. Input material: esophageal tumor tissue. J is TRBJ2-7 and V is TRBV6-1; D is unclear. The CDR3 DNA follows: TGTGCCAGCAGTGGGTCGGTGACGACCTACGAGCAGTACTTC. Amino acid sequence: CASSGSVTTYEQYF.